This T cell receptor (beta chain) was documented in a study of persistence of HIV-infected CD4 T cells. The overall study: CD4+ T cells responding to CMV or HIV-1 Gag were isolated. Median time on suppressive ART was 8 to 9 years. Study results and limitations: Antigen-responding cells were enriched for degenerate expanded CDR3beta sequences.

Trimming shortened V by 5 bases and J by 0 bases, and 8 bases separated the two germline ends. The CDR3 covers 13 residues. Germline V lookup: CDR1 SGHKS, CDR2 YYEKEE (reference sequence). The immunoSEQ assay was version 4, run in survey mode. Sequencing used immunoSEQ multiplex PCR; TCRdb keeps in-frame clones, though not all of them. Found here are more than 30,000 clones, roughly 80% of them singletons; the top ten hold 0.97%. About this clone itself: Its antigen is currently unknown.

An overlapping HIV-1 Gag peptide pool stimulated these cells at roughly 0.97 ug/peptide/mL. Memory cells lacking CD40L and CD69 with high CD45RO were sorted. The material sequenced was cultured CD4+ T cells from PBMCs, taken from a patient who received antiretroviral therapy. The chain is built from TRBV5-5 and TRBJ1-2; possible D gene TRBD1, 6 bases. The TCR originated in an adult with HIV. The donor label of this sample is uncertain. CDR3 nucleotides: TGTGCCAGCAGTAACAGGGCTAACTATGGCTACACCTTC. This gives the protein CASSNRANYGYTF.